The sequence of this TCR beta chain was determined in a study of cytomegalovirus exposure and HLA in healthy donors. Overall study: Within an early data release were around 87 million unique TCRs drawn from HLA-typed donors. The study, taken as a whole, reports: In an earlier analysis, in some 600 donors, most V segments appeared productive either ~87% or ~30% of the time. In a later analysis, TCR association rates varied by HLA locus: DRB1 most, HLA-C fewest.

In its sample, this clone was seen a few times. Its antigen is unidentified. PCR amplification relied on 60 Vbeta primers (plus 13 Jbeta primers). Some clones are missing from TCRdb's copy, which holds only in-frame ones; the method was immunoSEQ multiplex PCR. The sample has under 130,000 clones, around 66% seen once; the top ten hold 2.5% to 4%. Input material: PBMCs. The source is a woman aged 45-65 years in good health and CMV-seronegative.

CDR3 loop: CASEVAGPSEQYF. The CDR3 DNA follows: TGTGCCAGTGAAGTAGCGGGACCTTCCGAGCAGTACTTC. The chain has TRBV19 and TRBJ2-7; the match to TRBD2 covers 8 bases. The J segment lost 6 bases and the V segment lost 8 bases, leaving 9 bases of the junction unmatched. This CDR3 comprises 13 residues. Germline V CDR1 and CDR2: LNHDA, SQIVND (reference sequence). Filled out from reference TRBV19 and TRBJ2-7, the complete variable domain reads DGGITQSPKYLFRKEGQNVTLSCEQNLNHDAMYWYRQDPGQGLRLIYYSQIVNDFQKGDIAEGYSVSREKKESFPLTVTSAQKNPTAFYLCASEVAGPSEQYFGPGTRLTVT.